The 25 T cell receptor beta chains listed next were all sequenced from one sample in a study of shared clonotypes between healthy human individuals. Data came from immunoSEQ multiplex PCR; TCRdb stores just in-frame clones and leaves some out. The table records roughly 1.4 million clones, 98% to 99% of them present only once. The sequencing input was naive CD4+ T cells sorted from blood. Stated subset: CD45RA+ positively selected. Receptor source: a man aged 25 to 40 in good health.

V gene TRBV27 combines with J gene TRBJ2-1; 13 nucleotides agree with TRBD2. From germline, CDR1 is MNHEY and CDR2 SMNVEV (reference sequence). This CDR3 region has 13 residues. The V segment lost 11 bases and the J segment 10 bases; nucleotides outside the gene matches: 8. The CDR3 coding sequence is TGTGCCTGCACGACTAGCGGGAGGTTGGAGCAGTTCTTC. Translating it yields CACTTSGRLEQFF.

V gene TRBV23-1 combines with J gene TRBJ2-1, with D unclear. TRBV23-1 is given ORF status, its function remaining uncertain. Trimming shortened V by 6 bases and J by 0 bases, and 15 bases separated the two germline ends. The CDR3 covers 16 residues. In DNA form, the CDR3 reads TGCGCCAGCAGCCCTGATCTAAAATCCTCCTACAATGAGCAGTTCTTC. Translation: CASSPDLKSSYNEQFF.

This chain connects TRBV5-1 to TRBJ1-1; no clear D. The ends were cut back, 0 bases at V and 5 bases at J, with 14 bases in the middle. The length of the CDR3 is 15 residues. Germline-derived CDR1 and CDR2 are SGHRS and YFSETQ. This chain's CDR3 is CASSLGVATGTEAFF. The CDR3, as DNA: TGCGCCAGCAGCTTGGGCGTAGCGACTGGGACTGAAGCTTTCTTT. The full variable domain, completed using reference TRBV5-1 and TRBJ1-1, is KAGVTQTPRYLIKTRGQQVTLSCSPISGHRSVSWYQQTPGQGLQFLFEYFSETQRNKGNFPGRFSGRQFSNSRSEMNVSTLELGDSALYLCASSLGVATGTEAFFGQGTRLTVV.

The gene calls are TRBV7-9 and TRBJ2-1; D possibly uses TRBD1 or TRBD2 (5 bases each). Germline CDR1 SEHNR, CDR2 FQNEAQ (reference sequence). V lost 2 bases to trimming and J lost 12 bases, with 11 bases between them. The CDR3 spans 12 residues. The CDR3 sequence: CASSLPRDPQFF. The CDR3 nucleotides read TGTGCCAGCAGCTTACCCCGGGACCCGCAGTTCTTC.

This clone came up once. This chain joins TRBV29-1 and TRBJ2-7; D possibly matches TRBD1 or TRBD2 (5 bases each). Germline values: CDR1 SQVTM, CDR2 ANQGSEA. The CDR3 extends over 12 amino acids. V lost 5 bases and J lost 0, with 8 bases in between. The CDR3 here is CSVSGHSYEQYF. The CDR3 nucleotides read TGCAGCGTTAGCGGACACTCCTACGAGCAGTACTTC.

This sequence joins TRBV7-9 and TRBJ1-1, with 7 bases lining up with TRBD1. CDR3 length equals 16 residues. Germline V gene data show CDR1 as SEHNR and CDR2 as FQNEAQ (reference sequence). V was pared by 3 bases and J by 8 bases, with 15 bases of the junction left unmatched. CDR3 nucleotides: TGTGCCAGCAGCTTTAGCTCTTCCACAGGGGTCGCGGAAGCTTTCTTT. Translating gives CASSFSSSTGVAEAFF. Looking up the rest from reference TRBV7-9 and TRBJ1-1 gives the full variable domain: DTGVSQNPRHKITKRGQNVTFRCDPISEHNRLYWYRQTLGQGPEFLTYFQNEAQLEKSRLLSDRFSAERPKGSFSTLEIQRTEQGDSAMYLCASSFSSSTGVAEAFFGQGTRLTVV.

The chain couples TRBV9 to TRBJ2-3; D gene uncertain. This CDR3 has 12 amino acids. V dropped 7 bases and J dropped 5 bases, with 11 bases sitting between them. In germline, CDR1 is SGDLS, CDR2 YYNGEE. In DNA, the CDR3 is TGTGCCAGCTCAAGGCTAGGAGATACGCAGTATTTT. Its protein is CASSRLGDTQYF.

V gene TRBV28 combines with J gene TRBJ2-7; D remains ambiguous. This CDR3 is built from 8 residues. V lost 8 bases to trimming and J lost 7 bases, with 3 bases between them. In germline, CDR1 is MDHEN, CDR2 SYDVKM. CDR3 bases: TGTGCCAGCGGTGAGCAGTACTTC. Its protein is CASGEQYF.

This rearrangement joins TRBV20-1 to TRBJ2-1; D is unclear. V shed 2 bases and J shed 9 bases, with 8 bases lying between them. Germline V CDR1 and CDR2: DFQATT, SNEGSKA (reference sequence). The CDR3 loop spans 11 amino acids. CDR3 sequence reads: CSARRPGEQFF. The DNA for the CDR3 is TGCAGTGCTAGAAGACCAGGTGAGCAGTTCTTC.

About this clone: This sample includes further DNA sequences coding for the same CDR3. The chain combines TRBV9 with TRBJ2-1; D possibly uses TRBD1 or TRBD2 (5 bases each). The CDR3 extends over 14 amino acids. Trimming pared 4 bases from V and 0 bases from J, leaving 8 bases between. Germline CDR1 SGDLS, CDR2 YYNGEE. The CDR3 sequence is CASSPGTSYNEQFF. The CDR3 nucleotides are TGTGCCAGCAGCCCCGGGACCTCCTACAATGAGCAGTTCTTC.

This chain links TRBV7-8 with TRBJ2-1, with D tentatively TRBD1 or TRBD2 (5 bases each). The germline gives CDR1 SGHVS, CDR2 FQNEAQ. The V end was cut by 5 bases, the J end by 6 bases, with 14 bases between. This CDR3 region has 14 residues. CDR3 region: CASSRSGTPNEQFF. Written as DNA, the CDR3 is TGTGCCAGCAGCCGCTCCGGGACCCCCAATGAGCAGTTCTTC.

The chain is built from TRBV2 and TRBJ1-5; no definite D call. CDR3 length: 19 residues. The ends were cut back, 7 bases at V and 5 bases at J, with 30 bases in the middle. Germline V CDR1 and CDR2: SNHLY, FYNNEI. Here the CDR3 DNA reads TGTGCCAGCAAGGAACGGACCCCGTTTGGAAGAGAAGAATATCAGCCCCAGCATTTT. It specifies CASKERTPFGREEYQPQHF.

The chain uses TRBV11-3 and TRBJ2-1; D not resolved. This CDR3 region has 17 residues. Germline CDR1 and CDR2: SGHNT and YENEEA. Trimming left V 5 bases short and J 6 bases short, with 23 bases between. The DNA of the CDR3 is TGTGCCAGCAGCCACTTTCGGACGCCACTCGGTATCAATGAGCAGTTCTTC. Its protein is CASSHFRTPLGINEQFF.

The genes are TRBV2 and TRBJ2-1; D is possibly TRBD1 or TRBD2 (6 bases each). Trimming shortened V by 3 bases and J by 10 bases, and 13 bases separated the two germline ends. The length of the CDR3 is 13 residues. Germline-derived CDR1 and CDR2 are SNHLY and FYNNEI. CDR3 loop: CASSEGHSGEQFF. Written as DNA, the CDR3 is TGTGCCAGCAGTGAGGGACACAGCGGGGAGCAGTTCTTC. Full variable domain (remainder filled in from reference TRBV2 and TRBJ2-1): EPEVTQTPSHQVTQMGQEVILRCVPISNHLYFYWYRQILGQKVEFLVSFYNNEISEKSEIFDDQFSVERPDGSNFTLKIRSTKLEDSAMYFCASSEGHSGEQFFGPGTRLTVL.

The chain combines TRBV28 with TRBJ1-3, with TRBD1 as a possible D gene (5 bases). V was cut by 6 bases and J by 0 bases, with 15 bases left in between. Germline assignment: CDR1 MDHEN and CDR2 SYDVKM. This CDR3 is built from 16 residues. The CDR3 is CASSSQSDSSGNTIYF. Written as DNA, the CDR3 is TGTGCCAGCAGCTCCCAATCCGACAGCTCTGGAAACACCATATATTTT.

The chain is built from TRBV28 and TRBJ2-7; no reliable D call. Deletions cut 4 bases from V and 6 bases from J, with 19 bases between. CDR1 is MDHEN and CDR2 is SYDVKM in the germline V gene. This CDR3 is 15 amino acids long. The CDR3 reads CASSYRTRLVGEQYF. The CDR3 DNA reads as TGTGCCAGCAGTTACCGGACCCGTCTTGTGGGCGAGCAGTACTTC.

Note on this clone: This sample includes further DNA sequences coding for the same CDR3. This rearrangement joins TRBV5-1 to TRBJ2-5, with TRBD2 matching 11 bases. The CDR3 is made up of 15 amino acids. V lost 4 bases, J lost 3 bases, and 5 bases stayed unmatched. Germline loops: CDR1 SGHRS, CDR2 YFSETQ. The CDR3 sequence: CASSAGTSGEETQYF. CDR3 sequence (DNA): TGCGCCAGCAGCGCAGGGACTAGCGGTGAAGAGACCCAGTACTTC.

The genes are TRBV6-1 and TRBJ2-7, with D maybe TRBD2 (6 bases). Per the germline V gene, CDR1 is MNHNS and CDR2 is SASEGT. The CDR3 is made up of 13 amino acids. V lost 7 bases and J 0 bases, leaving 10 bases between the germline ends. The CDR3 is CASMRRDSYEQYF. The CDR3 DNA is TGTGCCAGCATGAGGAGGGACTCCTACGAGCAGTACTTC.

The chain links TRBV6-1 to TRBJ2-5, with D unclear. Per the germline V gene, CDR1 is MNHNS and CDR2 is SASEGT. The CDR3 sequence is 12 residues long. V was cut by 8 bases and J by 3 bases, with 10 bases left in between. DNA of the CDR3: TGTGCCAGCCGGATCAGAGAAGAGACCCAGTACTTC. Its protein product is CASRIREETQYF.

This chain links TRBV6-1 with TRBJ1-1; 7 bases agree with TRBD1. Unmatched junction bases numbered 10, after V lost 6 bases and J lost 3 bases. This CDR3 has 15 amino acids. Germline values: CDR1 MNHNS, CDR2 SASEGT. The CDR3: CASRERTGSDTEAFF. In DNA, the CDR3 is TGTGCCAGCAGAGAGAGGACAGGATCGGACACTGAAGCTTTCTTT.

This clone was counted a single time. CDR3 sequence reads: CASSFRDRAVGNTIYF. For the CDR3, the DNA is TGTGCCAGCAGTTTCCGGGACAGGGCAGTCGGAAACACCATATATTTT. The chain uses TRBV6-6 and TRBJ1-3; 9 bases match TRBD1. Germline V gene lookup returns CDR1 MNHNY and CDR2 SVGAGI (reference sequence). The ends lost 4 bases at V and 4 bases at J; junction bases unmatched: 8. The CDR3 covers 16 residues.

The chain has TRBV5-4 and TRBJ2-1; D ambiguous. The germline V gene encodes CDR1 SGHNT and CDR2 YYREEE (reference sequence). The CDR3 length is 15 residues. The V end lost 1 base, the J end lost 0 bases, and 8 bases lay between the germline ends. The CDR3 loop is CASSLTAGSYNEQFF. The DNA of the CDR3 is TGTGCCAGCAGCTTGACGGCAGGCTCCTACAATGAGCAGTTCTTC.

CDR3 residues: CASSYKSSGNTIYF. In DNA form, the CDR3 reads TGTGCCAGCAGTTACAAGAGCTCTGGAAACACCATATATTTT. This chain joins TRBV6-5 and TRBJ1-3; unclear D gene. The CDR3 is 14 amino acids. Trimming shortened V by 2 bases and J by 0 bases, and 5 bases separated the two germline ends. The germline V gene encodes CDR1 MNHEY and CDR2 SVGAGI.

The V gene is TRBV2, the J gene TRBJ2-7; 14 nucleotides match TRBD2. The CDR3 sequence is 16 residues long. Germline loops: CDR1 SNHLY, CDR2 FYNNEI. J lost 0 bases, V lost 9 bases, and 7 bases had no gene match. CDR3 bases: TGTGCCAGTCCGGGACTAGCGGGAGACAACTCCTACGAGCAGTACTTC. The encoded protein is CASPGLAGDNSYEQYF.

The V call is TRBV11-2, the J call TRBJ2-3; possibly TRBD1 for D (6 bases). The V gene lost 1 base and the J gene lost 3 bases, with 11 bases spanning the gap. This CDR3 is 15 amino acids long. From germline, CDR1 is SGHAT and CDR2 FQNNGV. The CDR3 protein is CASSLGVRGTDTQYF. Here the CDR3 DNA reads TGTGCCAGCAGCTTAGGGGTGAGGGGGACAGATACGCAGTATTTT.